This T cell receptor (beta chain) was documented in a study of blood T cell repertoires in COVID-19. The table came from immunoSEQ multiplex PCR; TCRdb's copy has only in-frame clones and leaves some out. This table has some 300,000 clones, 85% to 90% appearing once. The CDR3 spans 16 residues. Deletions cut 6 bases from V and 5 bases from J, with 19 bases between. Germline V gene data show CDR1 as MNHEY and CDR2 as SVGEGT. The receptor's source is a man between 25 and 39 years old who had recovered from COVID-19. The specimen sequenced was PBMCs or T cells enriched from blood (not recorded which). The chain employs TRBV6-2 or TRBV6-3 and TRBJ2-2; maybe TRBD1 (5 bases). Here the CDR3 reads CASSSRLRGWTGELFF. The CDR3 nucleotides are TGTGCCAGCAGCTCAAGGCTAAGGGGATGGACCGGGGAGCTGTTTTTT.